Following are 12 T cell receptor beta chains from one sample sequenced in a study of brain T cells in children with intractable seizures. Only in-frame clones appear in the TCRdb table, and some are missing; sequencing was by immunoSEQ multiplex PCR. Of around 340,000 clones in the sample, more than 85% were seen once. Time point described: blood from clinic visit 5 months post-surgery; TSC patient then seizure free. This sample comprised peripheral blood, obtained approximately 5 months after surgery. The receptors come from a boy under three years old with tuberous sclerosis and intractable seizures.

This rearrangement joins TRBV7-2 to TRBJ2-1, with TRBD2 identical over 7 bases. CDR1 is SGHTA, CDR2 FQGNSA, per germline. The junction had 6 bases not matched to a gene; V was cut back by 1 base and J by 9 bases. The CDR3 length is 14 residues. The DNA of the CDR3 is TGTGCCAGCAGCTTAGTCGGGACTAAAGGTGAGCAGTTCTTC. It encodes CASSLVGTKGEQFF.

The rearrangement joins TRBV3-1 (or the pseudogene TRBV3-2) to TRBJ1-2; D is unclear. Trimming cost V 2 bases and J 4 bases, with 5 bases left between them. CDR1 is LGHDT and CDR2 is YNNKEL in the germline V gene (reference sequence). The CDR3 is made up of 12 amino acids. Here the CDR3 DNA reads TGTGCCAGCAGCCAACTGGGCTATGGCTACACCTTC. Its protein product is CASSQLGYGYTF.

V usage is TRBV7-3 and J usage is TRBJ2-3; 10 bases line up with TRBD2. V shed 6 bases and J 4 bases; nucleotides not matched to a gene: 7. The CDR3 is 15 residues long. CDR1 SGHTA and CDR2 FQGTGA come from the germline V gene. The CDR3 nucleotides are TGTGCCAGCAGTCCTACTAGCGGGGATGCAGATACGCAGTATTTT. Amino acid sequence: CASSPTSGDADTQYF.

This rearrangement joins TRBV27 to TRBJ1-1, with unresolved D. Germline loops: CDR1 MNHEY, CDR2 SMNVEV (reference sequence). This CDR3 spans 14 amino acids. V dropped 5 bases and J dropped 2 bases, with 12 bases sitting between them. CDR3 in amino acids: CASSLTGPNTEAFF. The CDR3 bases are TGTGCCAGCAGTCTCACGGGCCCCAACACTGAAGCTTTCTTT.

In the case of this clone: Other DNA sequences in the same sample also yield this CDR3. The CDR3 DNA is TGTGCCAGCAGTCTAGGGGAGACCCAGTACTTC. Protein product: CASSLGETQYF. The chain carries TRBV12-3 or TRBV12-4 and TRBJ2-5; D remains unclear. There are 11 residues in the CDR3. With 5 bases removed from V and 5 bases from J, the gap between germline ends came to 6 bases.

The chain joins TRBV6-5 to TRBJ1-2; weak D call: TRBD1 (5 bases). The ends were cut back, 4 bases at V and 6 bases at J, with 9 bases in the middle. CDR1 and CDR2 from the germline V gene are MNHEY and SVGAGI. CDR3 length equals 12 residues. This chain's CDR3 is CASSSRENGYTF. In nucleotides, the CDR3 is TGTGCCAGCAGTTCCAGGGAGAATGGCTACACCTTC.

Of note for this clone: The sample carries other DNA sequences with the same CDR3. The genes are TRBV29-1 and TRBJ1-2; D call uncertain. With 0 bases removed from V and 5 bases from J, the gap between germline ends came to 4 bases. The CDR3 totals 11 residues. CDR1 and CDR2 (germline): SQVTM, ANQGSEA. CDR3 nucleotides: TGCAGCGTTGAAGAAGGGTATGGCTACACCTTC. This gives the protein CSVEEGYGYTF. The full variable domain, rest sourced from reference TRBV29-1 and TRBJ1-2, is SAVISQKPSRDICQRGTSLTIQCQVDSQVTMMFWYRQQPGQSLTLIATANQGSEATYESGFVIDKFPISRPNLTFSTLTVSNMSPEDSSIYLCSVEEGYGYTFGSGTRLTVV.

The chain is built from TRBV4-1 and TRBJ2-1, with D tentatively TRBD1 or TRBD2 (5 bases each). CDR1 and CDR2 (germline): MGHRA, YSYEKL. V lost 4 bases and J 7 bases, leaving 11 bases between the germline ends. The CDR3 has 13 amino acids. The CDR3 coding sequence is TGCGCCAGCAGCCGGCTAGAGGGGAATGAGCAGTTCTTC. Translation: CASSRLEGNEQFF.

The CDR3 is CASRKQSRLGYTF. The CDR3 region has the DNA TGTGCCAGCAGGAAACAGTCTAGGCTTGGCTACACCTTC. V and J are TRBV28 and TRBJ1-2, with D uncertain. V gave up 6 bases and J gave up 7 bases, with 15 bases separating them. This CDR3 comprises 13 residues. The germline V gene has CDR1 MDHEN and CDR2 SYDVKM.

The chain employs TRBV3-1 (or the pseudogene TRBV3-2) and TRBJ2-7; no reliable D call. This CDR3 contains 12 residues. The V gene lost 0 bases and the J gene lost 6 bases, with 6 bases spanning the gap. CDR1 and CDR2 from the germline V gene are LGHDT and YNNKEL (reference sequence). CDR3 protein: CASSQDLSEQYF. CDR3 sequence (DNA): TGTGCCAGCAGCCAAGATTTGAGCGAGCAGTACTTC.

This chain uses TRBV2 with TRBJ2-7; D call uncertain. The V and J ends lost 6 bases and 2 bases respectively, with 14 bases between them. The germline CDR1 and CDR2 sequences are SNHLY and FYNNEI. This CDR3 has 14 residues. The CDR3 region is CASRKGWLAYEQYF. The CDR3 DNA is TGTGCCAGCAGGAAGGGTTGGCTAGCCTACGAGCAGTACTTC.

The CDR3 nucleotides are TGCGCCAGCAGCTTGGCGGGAGCCACAGATACGCAGTATTTT. Its protein is CASSLAGATDTQYF. This chain joins TRBV5-1 and TRBJ2-3, with a possible D match to TRBD2 (6 bases). V was pared by 0 bases and J by 2 bases, with 7 bases between. This CDR3 region has 14 residues. Germline CDR1 SGHRS, CDR2 YFSETQ. Using reference TRBV5-1 and TRBJ2-3 for the parts outside the CDR3, the full variable domain is KAGVTQTPRYLIKTRGQQVTLSCSPISGHRSVSWYQQTPGQGLQFLFEYFSETQRNKGNFPGRFSGRQFSNSRSEMNVSTLELGDSALYLCASSLAGATDTQYFGPGTRLTVL.